One and the same sample provided the 27 T cell receptor beta chains below, sequenced in a study of cytomegalovirus exposure and HLA in healthy donors. PCR involved 60 Vbeta and 13 Jbeta primers. TCRdb's table, derived via immunoSEQ multiplex PCR, lists solely in-frame clones and lacks some. The data hold about 180,000 clones, with roughly 83% observed a single time. Sequencing was done on a sample of PBMCs. The receptors here all came from a man between 25 and 39 years old in good health and CMV-seronegative.

This chain links TRBV7-8 with TRBJ1-5; D possibly corresponds to TRBD1 (5 bases). This CDR3 is 16 amino acids long. Germline CDR1 reads SGHVS; CDR2 reads FQNEAQ. V gave up 0 bases and J gave up 2 bases, with 11 bases separating them. The CDR3 DNA is TGTGCCAGCAGCTTAGCGTTTACAGGTCGCAATCAGCCCCAGCATTTT. This codes for CASSLAFTGRNQPQHF.

The CDR3 is CASSPVGASGNTIYF. In DNA, the CDR3 is TGTGCCAGCAGCCCAGTGGGAGCCTCTGGAAACACCATATATTTT. The chain carries TRBV7-8 and TRBJ1-3; D call uncertain. This CDR3 comprises 15 residues. Per the germline V gene, CDR1 is SGHVS and CDR2 is FQNEAQ. V lost 5 bases and J 0 bases, leaving 11 bases between the germline ends.

The chain couples TRBV4-2 to TRBJ2-1; 7 nucleotides match TRBD2. Per germline, CDR1 LGHNA and CDR2 YNFKEQ. The J segment lost 3 bases and the V segment lost 0 bases, leaving 11 bases of the junction unmatched. The length of the CDR3 is 18 residues. CDR3 protein: CASSQDAELAPFYNEQFF. CDR3 in DNA: TGTGCCAGCAGCCAAGATGCGGAACTAGCGCCTTTCTACAATGAGCAGTTCTTC.

The chain links TRBV4-1 to TRBJ2-7; tentative D call: TRBD2 (5 bases). Trimming left V 6 bases short and J 0 bases short, with 15 bases between. Germline CDR1 MGHRA, CDR2 YSYEKL. The CDR3 has 15 residues. This CDR3 reads CASSPSHSSSYEQYF. The CDR3 DNA reads TGCGCCAGCAGTCCTAGCCACTCGAGCTCCTACGAGCAGTACTTC.

The chain carries TRBV5-8 and TRBJ2-6; D is ambiguous. The CDR3 contains 15 residues. V lost 2 bases, J lost 4 bases, and 10 bases lay in between. Looked up from germline, CDR1 is SGHTS and CDR2 is YDEGEE. This CDR3 reads CASSFRLPGANVLTF. The DNA of the CDR3 is TGTGCCAGCAGCTTTCGCCTACCCGGGGCCAACGTCCTGACTTTC.

The chain has TRBV18 and TRBJ2-7; D unresolved. CDR1 is KGHSH, CDR2 LQKENI, per germline. Trimming cost V 5 bases and J 4 bases, with 9 bases left between them. The length of the CDR3 is 12 residues. The CDR3 spells CASSDQAYEQYF. The CDR3 bases are TGTGCCAGCTCAGATCAGGCGTACGAGCAGTACTTC.

This sequence joins TRBV28 and TRBJ2-4; 14 bases align to TRBD2. Germline CDR1 MDHEN, CDR2 SYDVKM. The V and J ends lost 6 bases and 4 bases, in that order; junction bases with no gene match: 5. The CDR3 extends over 16 amino acids. CDR3 sequence reads: CASSSTSGGAKNIQYF. CDR3 bases: TGTGCCAGCAGCTCGACTAGCGGGGGGGCGAAAAACATTCAGTACTTC.

This clone was found once. This chain connects TRBV6-5 to TRBJ1-6, with D tentatively TRBD1 (6 bases). The germline V gene has CDR1 MNHEY and CDR2 SVGAGI. This CDR3 has 15 residues. Trimming took 2 bases from V and 14 from J, leaving 19 bases between them. The CDR3 nucleotides read TGTGCCAGCAGTTACGGGGGTACAGGGAAGGAAGCCCTCCACTTT. Its translation: CASSYGGTGKEALHF.

This chain joins TRBV6-1 and TRBJ2-7; 13 bases align to TRBD2. Germline CDR1 MNHNS, CDR2 SASEGT. Losses at the gene ends were 7 bases for V and 7 bases for J; bases not matched to a gene: 7. This CDR3 spans 14 amino acids. The CDR3: CASTTSGGVGEQYF. Here the CDR3 DNA reads TGTGCCAGCACAACTAGCGGGGGGGTAGGGGAGCAGTACTTC.

With regard to this clone: The junction does not match germline at one end; this may be a read error. This chain uses TRBV18 with TRBJ2-7; 10 bases align to TRBD1. Germline V gives CDR1 KGHSH, CDR2 LQKENI. The CDR3 has 14 residues. The CDR3 DNA sequence: TGTGCCAGTTCACGGGACAGGGGCCCATACGAGCAGTACTTC. It is translated as CASSRDRGPYEQYF.

The chain is built from TRBV5-1 and TRBJ2-7, with TRBD1 identical over 11 bases. Germline loops: CDR1 SGHRS, CDR2 YFSETQ. The V and J ends lost 3 bases and 9 bases, in that order; junction bases with no gene match: 5. The CDR3 extends over 13 amino acids. CDR3 DNA sequence: TGCGCCAGCAGCTCCCCGGGACAGGGGGTGCAGTACTTC. It codes for CASSSPGQGVQYF.

This clone has a single count. The V and J genes are TRBV4-1 and TRBJ1-6, with a possible D match to TRBD1 (6 bases). The germline gives CDR1 MGHRA, CDR2 YSYEKL. Trimming took off 0 bases at V and 13 bases at J, with 16 bases between the two ends. The CDR3 runs to 15 residues. The CDR3 DNA reads as TGCGCCAGCAGCCAAGAGCGGCAGGGGTTTTCGCCCCTCCACTTT. Translation: CASSQERQGFSPLHF.

In this sample, this clone turned up once. The J gene is TRBJ2-3, the V gene TRBV6-5; 12 nucleotides agree with TRBD2. CDR3 length: 15 amino acids. Germline V lookup: CDR1 MNHEY, CDR2 SVGAGI. V dropped 7 bases and J dropped 5; count of bases not matched to a gene: 7. Written as DNA, the CDR3 is TGTGCCAGCACCGCGACTAGCGGGGGTAGAGATACGCAGTATTTT. Encoded protein: CASTATSGGRDTQYF.

The CDR3 region is CASSLPSGIAGGRDTQYF. The CDR3 DNA sequence: TGTGCCAGCAGCTTGCCCTCGGGGATAGCGGGGGGCCGGGATACGCAGTATTTT. This chain uses TRBV7-9 with TRBJ2-3; 10 nucleotides match TRBD2. V shed 3 bases, J shed 6 bases, and the junction held 15 bases outside the gene matches. CDR3 size: 18 residues. CDR1 and CDR2 from the germline V gene are SEHNR and FQNEAQ (reference sequence).

The chain joins TRBV19 to TRBJ2-5; 11 nucleotides align to TRBD2. Germline lookup yields CDR1 LNHDA and CDR2 SQIVND (reference sequence). After removal of 3 bases from V and 6 bases from J, the junction contained 9 bases not matched to a gene. The CDR3 extends over 16 amino acids. This chain's CDR3 is CASSIDKASGGQTQYF. CDR3 nucleotides: TGTGCCAGTAGTATTGATAAGGCTAGCGGGGGGCAGACCCAGTACTTC.

The V and J genes are TRBV14 and TRBJ2-2; D is undetermined. Per germline, CDR1 SGHDN and CDR2 FVKESK. The CDR3 contains 16 residues. V gave up 1 base and J gave up 4 bases, with 13 bases separating them. The CDR3 sequence: CASSQGRFWATGELFF. CDR3 DNA: TGTGCCAGCAGCCAAGGTCGCTTTTGGGCCACCGGGGAGCTGTTTTTT.

This clone has a single count. This sequence joins TRBV28 and TRBJ1-2, with D possibly TRBD1 on 5 matching bases. The CDR3 length is 12 residues. V was pared by 7 bases and J by 7 bases, with 13 bases between. CDR1 is MDHEN, CDR2 SYDVKM, per germline. The CDR3 reads CASKLRGSGYTF. DNA of the CDR3: TGTGCCAGCAAACTACGGGGGTCTGGCTACACCTTC.

This rearrangement joins TRBV28 to TRBJ1-4; D is ambiguous. Germline lookup yields CDR1 MDHEN and CDR2 SYDVKM. Trimming took 5 bases from V and 4 from J, leaving 14 bases between them. This CDR3 is 15 amino acids long. Here the CDR3 reads CASSPVAGLNEKLFF. For the CDR3, the DNA is TGTGCCAGCAGTCCGGTCGCAGGCCTTAATGAAAAACTGTTTTTT.

V and J are TRBV7-6 and TRBJ1-4; 8 nucleotides line up with TRBD1. CDR3 length: 16 residues. J gave up 10 bases and V 1 base, and 11 bases lay outside the gene matches. Per the germline V gene, CDR1 is SGHVS and CDR2 is FNYEAQ. CDR3 amino acids: CASSLGSPGGGGKLFF. The CDR3 DNA is TGTGCCAGCAGCTTAGGTTCCCCAGGGGGCGGTGGAAAACTGTTTTTT.

The chain employs TRBV7-9 and TRBJ1-2, with D possibly being TRBD1 (5 bases). V was shortened by 8 bases and J by 4 bases, with 17 bases between the two germline ends. This CDR3 region has 14 residues. The germline gives CDR1 SEHNR, CDR2 FQNEAQ (reference sequence). The CDR3 protein is CASLPGAGSYGYTF. The DNA for the CDR3 is TGTGCCAGCCTCCCAGGAGCAGGGTCCTATGGCTACACCTTC.

This clone was counted only a few times. The chain couples TRBV4-1 to TRBJ1-5; D is perhaps TRBD1 (5 bases). Trimming removed 3 bases at V and 6 bases at J, with 18 bases between. Germline loops: CDR1 MGHRA, CDR2 YSYEKL. CDR3 length: 16 residues. Written as DNA, the CDR3 is TGCGCCAGCAGCCACCCCGCGGCGGGACTGGGTCAGCCCCAGCATTTT. Its translation is CASSHPAAGLGQPQHF.

The sample holds a few counts of this clone. CDR3 in amino acids: CASSLTSGRADTQYF. The CDR3 DNA reads as TGCGCCAGCAGTTTGACTAGCGGGAGGGCAGATACGCAGTATTTT. The rearrangement uses TRBV5-1 and TRBJ2-3; TRBD2 aligns across 14 bases. The CDR3 loop spans 15 amino acids. V was clipped by 5 bases and J by 4 bases; unmatched bases: 3. CDR1 is SGHRS, CDR2 YFSETQ, per germline.

The chain carries TRBV9 and TRBJ1-5; the D gene is possibly TRBD1 (5 bases). V shed 4 bases and J shed 1 base, with 12 bases lying between them. Germline CDR1 SGDLS, CDR2 YYNGEE. The CDR3 contains 15 residues. The CDR3 sequence is CASSPTGGSNQPQHF. In DNA, the CDR3 is TGTGCCAGCAGCCCCACGGGGGGAAGCAATCAGCCCCAGCATTTT.

This clone was detected a few times. The rearrangement links TRBV30 to TRBJ1-6; maybe TRBD1 (5 bases). V lost 2 bases, J lost 5 bases, and 22 bases lay in between. This CDR3 spans 18 amino acids. Germline loops: CDR1 GTSNPN, CDR2 SVGIG (reference sequence). The CDR3: CAWSLRGELPQNNSPLHF. CDR3 nucleotide sequence: TGTGCCTGGAGTTTGCGGGGGGAGCTTCCACAGAATAATTCACCCCTCCACTTT.

The table lists this clone with a count of one. The chain is built from TRBV25-1 and TRBJ2-2, with unresolved D. The germline V gene has CDR1 MGHDK and CDR2 SYGVNS. This CDR3 spans 14 amino acids. The CDR3 region has the DNA TGTGCATCCAGTGTTCCGGGGAACACCGGGGAGCTGTTTTTT. Translation gives CASSVPGNTGELFF.

The CDR3 spells CASSLASGFNEQFF. The CDR3, as DNA: TGTGCCAGCAGCTTAGCTTCAGGTTTCAATGAGCAGTTCTTC. The chain has TRBV7-9 and TRBJ2-1; no reliable D call. The CDR3 contains 14 residues. Germline CDR1 and CDR2: SEHNR and FQNEAQ (reference sequence). The germline V and J ends were trimmed by 0 bases and 6 bases, with 9 bases remaining between them.

This chain uses TRBV4-2 with TRBJ2-4, with D unresolved. This CDR3 spans 15 amino acids. The V and J ends lost 1 base and 5 bases respectively, with 12 bases between them. Germline CDR1 LGHNA, CDR2 YNFKEQ. The CDR3 DNA reads TGTGCCAGCAGCCAAGGGTTTCGCTCAGAAAACATTCAGTACTTC. Its protein is CASSQGFRSENIQYF.